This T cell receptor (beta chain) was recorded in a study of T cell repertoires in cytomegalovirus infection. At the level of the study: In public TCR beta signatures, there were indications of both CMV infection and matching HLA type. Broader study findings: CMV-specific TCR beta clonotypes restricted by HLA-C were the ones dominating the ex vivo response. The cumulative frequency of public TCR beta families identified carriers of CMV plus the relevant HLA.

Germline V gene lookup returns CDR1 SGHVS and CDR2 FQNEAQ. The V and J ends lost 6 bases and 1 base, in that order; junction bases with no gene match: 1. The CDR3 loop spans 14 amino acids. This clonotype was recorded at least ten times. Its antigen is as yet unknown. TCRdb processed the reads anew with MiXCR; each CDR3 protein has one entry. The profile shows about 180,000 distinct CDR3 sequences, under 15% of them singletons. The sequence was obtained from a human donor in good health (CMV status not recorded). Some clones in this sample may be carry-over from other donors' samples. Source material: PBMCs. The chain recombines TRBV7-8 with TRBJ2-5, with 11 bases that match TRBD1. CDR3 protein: CASRDRGLQETQYF. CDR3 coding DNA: TGTGCCAGCAGGGACAGGGGGCTCCAAGAGACCCAGTACTTC. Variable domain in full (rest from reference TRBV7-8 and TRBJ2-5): GAGVSQSPRYKVAKRGQDVALRCDPISGHVSLFWYQQALGQGPEFLTYFQNEAQLDKSGLPSDRFFAERPEGSVSTLKIQRTQQEDSAVYLCASRDRGLQETQYFGPGTRLLVL.